What follows are 21 T cell receptor beta chains derived from one specimen sequenced in a study of control samples from healthy donors and cancer patients. Using immunoSEQ multiplex PCR, the repertoire was profiled, and TCRdb retains in-frame clones only, with some absent. The sample lists some 140,000 clones, around 94% occurring once. Input material: PBMCs. The origin of the receptors is a man between 60 and 75 years old with colorectal cancer.

V is TRBV5-4 and J is TRBJ1-1, with a tentative D call TRBD1 (6 bases). The germline V gene encodes CDR1 SGHNT and CDR2 YYREEE (reference sequence). The CDR3 length is 16 residues. The V end was cut by 4 bases, the J end by 4 bases, with 20 bases between. The CDR3 loop reads CASSPGGGLRGTEAFF. In DNA, the CDR3 is TGTGCCAGCAGCCCCGGGGGGGGCTTAAGGGGCACTGAAGCTTTCTTT.

The genes are TRBV5-8 and TRBJ1-1, with TRBD1 identical over 8 bases. This CDR3 region has 13 residues. V lost 0 bases to trimming and J lost 8 bases; unmatched junction nucleotides: 3. Germline V gene data show CDR1 as SGHTS and CDR2 as YDEGEE. The CDR3 region has the DNA TGTGCCAGCAGCTTGGAGTGGGACAGGGAAGCTTTCTTT. Amino acids: CASSLEWDREAFF.

This clone appeared once. The chain combines TRBV6-6 with TRBJ2-2; 11 positions agree with TRBD1. This CDR3 comprises 14 residues. Losses at the gene ends were 8 bases for V and 10 bases for J; bases not matched to a gene: 9. Germline CDR1 and CDR2: MNHNY and SVGAGI (reference sequence). For the CDR3, the DNA is TGTGCCAGCGGGCTGGACAGGGGGCGGGAGGAGCTGTTTTTT. Translating it yields CASGLDRGREELFF.

This chain connects TRBV11-3 to TRBJ2-3; D possibly corresponds to TRBD2 (6 bases). The V and J ends lost 5 bases and 5 bases respectively, with 11 bases between them. CDR1 is SGHNT, CDR2 YENEEA, per germline. The CDR3 spans 13 residues. The CDR3 DNA follows: TGTGCCAGCAGCCGCGGGACCCTAGATACGCAGTATTTT. Protein: CASSRGTLDTQYF.

This clone occurred once. J is TRBJ1-2 and V is TRBV7-9, with TRBD1 identical over 7 bases. J gave up 3 bases and V 5 bases, and 12 bases lay outside the gene matches. The germline gives CDR1 SEHNR, CDR2 FQNEAQ (reference sequence). The CDR3 runs to 16 residues. CDR3 DNA: TGTGCCAGCAGCATACAACAGGGGAATCAGGACTATGGCTACACCTTC. Its protein is CASSIQQGNQDYGYTF. Looking up the rest from reference TRBV7-9 and TRBJ1-2 gives the full variable domain: DTGVSQNPRHKITKRGQNVTFRCDPISEHNRLYWYRQTLGQGPEFLTYFQNEAQLEKSRLLSDRFSAERPKGSFSTLEIQRTEQGDSAMYLCASSIQQGNQDYGYTFGSGTRLTVV.

The CDR3 DNA sequence: TGTGCCAGCGACAGCTGTAGCTCCTACGAGCAGTACTTC. It translates to CASDSCSSYEQYF. The chain combines TRBV25-1 with TRBJ2-7, with D perhaps matching TRBD1 (5 bases). Deletions cut 8 bases from V and 0 bases from J, with 11 bases between. The CDR3 has 13 amino acids. Germline CDR1 reads MGHDK; CDR2 reads SYGVNS.

The chain carries TRBV29-1 and TRBJ1-2; a weak D match, TRBD1 (5 bases). Trimming removed 4 bases from V and 4 bases from J, with 10 bases in between. CDR3 length: 12 residues. CDR1 and CDR2 from the germline V gene are SQVTM and ANQGSEA. CDR3 region: CSVGGTRYGYTF. The CDR3, as DNA: TGCAGCGTTGGGGGGACCCGCTATGGCTACACCTTC. The entire variable domain, with the rest obtained from reference TRBV29-1 and TRBJ1-2, is as follows: SAVISQKPSRDICQRGTSLTIQCQVDSQVTMMFWYRQQPGQSLTLIATANQGSEATYESGFVIDKFPISRPNLTFSTLTVSNMSPEDSSIYLCSVGGTRYGYTFGSGTRLTVV.

This clone has only one observation. This sequence joins TRBV6-5 and TRBJ1-2; D remains ambiguous. The germline V gene encodes CDR1 MNHEY and CDR2 SVGAGI. Trimming removed 10 bases at V and 8 bases at J, with 17 bases between. The CDR3 sequence is 12 residues long. The CDR3 bases are TGTGCCACCGCGGCCCTTATAGGGGGCTACACCTTC. Amino acids: CATAALIGGYTF.

The chain joins TRBV27 to TRBJ1-2; D might be TRBD1 (6 bases). This CDR3 is built from 13 residues. The V gene's germline CDR1 is MNHEY and CDR2 SMNVEV (reference sequence). With 3 bases removed from V and 8 bases from J, the gap between germline ends came to 13 bases. Here the CDR3 DNA reads TGTGCCAGCAGTTTGGGCAGGGGATGGGGCTACACCTTC. Residues: CASSLGRGWGYTF.

The chain is built from TRBV6-5 and TRBJ1-5; 8 bases align to TRBD1. Germline loops: CDR1 MNHEY, CDR2 SVGAGI. CDR3 length: 13 residues. V lost 9 bases and J lost 4; bases outside the gene matches: 5. The CDR3 DNA is TGTGCCAGTAATGGACAGGGTAATCAGCCCCAGCATTTT. As protein: CASNGQGNQPQHF.

V usage is TRBV30 and J usage is TRBJ1-5, with D uncertain. Per germline, CDR1 GTSNPN and CDR2 SVGIG (reference sequence). There are 13 residues in the CDR3. Trimming shortened V by 5 bases and J by 0 bases, and 8 bases separated the two germline ends. CDR3 in DNA: TGTGCCTGGGGAAGTCATAGCAATCAGCCCCAGCATTTT. Amino acid sequence: CAWGSHSNQPQHF. Full variable domain (remainder filled in from reference TRBV30 and TRBJ1-5): SQTIHQWPATLVQPVGSPLSLECTVEGTSNPNLYWYRQAAGRGLQLLFYSVGIGQISSEVPQNLSASRPQDRQFILSSKKLLLSDSGFYLCAWGSHSNQPQHFGDGTRLSIL.

The chain has TRBV28 and TRBJ2-1; D gene ambiguous. Germline-derived CDR1 and CDR2 are MDHEN and SYDVKM. The CDR3 is made up of 10 amino acids. Trimming took off 6 bases at V and 10 bases at J, with 7 bases between the two ends. The CDR3 DNA reads as TGTGCCAGCAGGCGGCGGGAGCAGTTCTTC. Encoded protein: CASRRREQFF.

The chain recombines TRBV7-9 with TRBJ1-5; maybe TRBD1 (6 bases). The CDR3 is made up of 16 amino acids. The V gene's germline CDR1 is SEHNR and CDR2 FQNEAQ (reference sequence). Trimming shortened V by 2 bases and J by 2 bases, and 13 bases separated the two germline ends. The chain's CDR3 is CASSLWVGGGNQPQHF. Written as DNA, the CDR3 is TGTGCCAGCAGCTTATGGGTAGGGGGAGGCAATCAGCCCCAGCATTTT.

CDR3 loop: CASSAGAYQPQHF. DNA of the CDR3: TGTGCCAGTAGTGCAGGGGCATATCAGCCCCAGCATTTT. The chain combines TRBV19 with TRBJ1-5; D may be TRBD1 (6 bases). CDR1 LNHDA and CDR2 SQIVND come from the germline V gene (reference sequence). V was pared by 5 bases and J by 5 bases, with 10 bases between. This CDR3 has 13 amino acids.

The gene calls are TRBV3-1 (or the pseudogene TRBV3-2) and TRBJ2-6, with D possibly matching TRBD2 (5 bases). This CDR3 has 17 amino acids. The germline V gene encodes CDR1 LGHDT and CDR2 YNNKEL (reference sequence). Trimming shortened V by 0 bases and J by 2 bases, and 11 bases separated the two germline ends. This chain's CDR3 is CASSQDMGRAGANVLTF. CDR3 in DNA: TGTGCCAGCAGCCAAGATATGGGGAGAGCTGGGGCCAACGTCCTGACTTTC.

The chain is built from TRBV4-1 and TRBJ2-7; 9 bases are shared with TRBD1. Trimming removed 4 bases from V and 7 bases from J; junction bases left unmatched: 8. The CDR3 covers 14 residues. The germline V gene has CDR1 MGHRA and CDR2 YSYEKL. DNA of the CDR3: TGCGCCAGCAGCCTGACAGGGGGACCAGAAGAGCAGTACTTC. Translating it yields CASSLTGGPEEQYF.

The chain has TRBV5-1 and TRBJ1-1, with TRBD1 as a possible D gene (6 bases). Trimming removed 5 bases from V and 7 bases from J, with 18 bases in between. This CDR3 is 14 amino acids long. From germline, CDR1 is SGHRS and CDR2 YFSETQ. The CDR3 nucleotides read TGCGCCAGCAGTTCAAGCGGGGGCGCGAATGAAGCTTTCTTT. Encoded protein: CASSSSGGANEAFF.

This clone has a single count. The chain links TRBV2 to TRBJ2-7, with D perhaps matching TRBD2 (6 bases). V was pared by 5 bases and J by 3 bases, with 14 bases between. The CDR3 covers 14 residues. From germline, CDR1 is SNHLY and CDR2 FYNNEI. This CDR3 is CASSYWRGVYEQYF. The CDR3 region has the DNA TGTGCCAGCAGTTATTGGCGGGGAGTCTACGAGCAGTACTTC.

The V gene is TRBV4-1, the J gene TRBJ2-1; D gene ambiguous. V was clipped by 0 bases and J by 2 bases, with 11 bases between them. The CDR3 has 16 amino acids. CDR1 is MGHRA, CDR2 YSYEKL, per germline. In nucleotides, the CDR3 is TGCGCCAGCAGCCAAGATGGTTACGGGCCCTACAATGAGCAGTTCTTC. Its translation is CASSQDGYGPYNEQFF.

V and J are TRBV5-1 and TRBJ2-3; no reliable D call. V dropped 1 base and J dropped 3 bases, with 12 bases sitting between them. Germline V gives CDR1 SGHRS, CDR2 YFSETQ. This CDR3 has 15 residues. In DNA form, the CDR3 reads TGCGCCAGCAGCTTGCAGGACGGACGGACAGATACGCAGTATTTT. Its protein is CASSLQDGRTDTQYF.

Here the CDR3 reads CASSWRGGRDTQYF. The CDR3, as DNA: TGTGCCAGCAGCTGGCGGGGGGGCAGAGATACGCAGTATTTT. The chain uses TRBV7-9 and TRBJ2-3; 9 bases fit TRBD2. The V and J ends lost 4 bases and 5 bases, in that order; junction bases with no gene match: 4. This CDR3 region has 14 residues. CDR1 and CDR2 (germline): SEHNR, FQNEAQ (reference sequence).